This TCR beta chain was identified in a study of T cells in Graves' hyperthyroidism and ophthalmopathy. Study details: The authors collected peripheral blood at initial diagnosis, before any treatment.

This clonotype was seen many times. Regions amplified from RNA transcripts were the TCR beta CDR3 regions. The HTBI primer set served for first-round RT-PCR of the TCR CDR3. TCRdb recomputed calls from the multiplex PCR reads with MiXCR, one row per CDR3 protein. This sample has under 450,000 distinct CDR3 sequences, with approximately 12% found just once. Fresh 10 ml peripheral blood yielded PBMCs. The CDR3 is 14 amino acids. Germline V CDR1 and CDR2: MGHRA, YSYEKL. V dropped 5 bases and J dropped 6; count of bases not matched to a gene: 7. Sequenced sample: blood. The clonotype originates from a young man with Graves' hyperthyroidism that later progressed to Graves' ophthalmopathy. This chain connects TRBV4-1 to TRBJ2-1; TRBD1 matches at 7 bases. This CDR3 is CASSLWTGANEQFF. Written as DNA, the CDR3 is TGCGCCAGCAGCTTATGGACAGGCGCCAATGAGCAGTTCTTC.